A selection of T cell receptor beta chains follows, all from one sample in a study of T cell clonotyping in hematopoietic cell transplantation. Generated by immunoSEQ multiplex PCR, the TCRdb table keeps only in-frame clones and is missing some. The table shows some 5,100 clones, with around 27% occurring only once. Sequences were derived from peripheral blood mononuclear cells, sampled 180 days after allogeneic stem cell transplant. These receptors originate from a male patient aged 35-50 years who had an allogeneic stem cell transplant from an unrelated donor, so the T cells may come from the graft donor. Some clones in this sample may be carry-over from other donors' samples. Each CDR3 is given with its conserved first and last residue. A D gene is named only where the DNA matches it firmly. For some rows the clone size is stated as once, few or many, or as a class when expanded; others skip it.

clone size: few
D gene: TRBD1
V gene: TRBV4-3
J gene: TRBJ1-4
CDR3 protein: CASSQAPDRVRDEKLFF
CDR3 DNA: TGCGCCAGCAGCCAGGCCCCGGACAGGGTTAGGGATGAAAAACTGTTTTTT

clone size: few
D gene: NA
V gene: TRBV2
J gene: TRBJ1-1
CDR3 protein: CASRVQGPGTEAFF
CDR3 DNA: TGTGCCAGCAGGGTACAGGGCCCGGGCACTGAAGCTTTCTTT

clone size: few
D gene: NA
V gene: TRBV6-5
J gene: TRBJ1-2
CDR3 protein: CASSYRPGDFHYGYTF
CDR3 DNA: TGTGCCAGCAGTTACCGCCCGGGGGATTTTCACTATGGCTACACCTTC

clone size: NA
D gene: NA
V gene: TRBV4-2
J gene: TRBJ1-6
CDR3 protein: CASSQDTTAVSPLHF
CDR3 DNA: TGTGCCAGCAGCCAAGATACCACCGCGGTATCACCCCTCCACTTT

clone size: NA
D gene: NA
V gene: TRBV13
J gene: TRBJ1-5
CDR3 protein: CASSLGGYNQPQHF
CDR3 DNA: TGTGCCAGCAGCTTAGGTGGGTACAATCAGCCCCAGCATTTT

clone size: NA
D gene: NA
V gene: TRBV6-5
J gene: TRBJ1-6
CDR3 protein: CASSYTQTNSPLHF
CDR3 DNA: TGTGCCAGCAGTTACACCCAGACTAATTCACCCCTCCACTTT

clone size: few
D gene: NA
V gene: TRBV30
J gene: TRBJ2-5
CDR3 protein: CAWQRQQETQYF
CDR3 DNA: TGTGCCTGGCAGAGACAACAAGAGACCCAGTACTTC

clone size: NA
D gene: NA
V gene: TRBV7-6
J gene: TRBJ2-5
CDR3 protein: CASSSLQGYQETQYF
CDR3 DNA: TGTGCCAGCAGCTCACTGCAGGGGTACCAAGAGACCCAGTACTTC

clone size: NA
D gene: NA
V gene: TRBV7-7
J gene: TRBJ2-5
CDR3 protein: CASSLGGTPGETQYF
CDR3 DNA: TGTGCTAGCAGCTTAGGCGGGACTCCGGGGGAGACCCAGTACTTC

clone size: NA
D gene: TRBD1
V gene: TRBV28
J gene: TRBJ1-1
CDR3 protein: CASSFGGTVNTEAFF
CDR3 DNA: TGTGCCAGCAGTTTTGGGGGGACAGTTAACACTGAAGCTTTCTTT

clone size: NA
D gene: NA
V gene: TRBV7-2
J gene: TRBJ1-1
CDR3 protein: CASSLVAWGAFF
CDR3 DNA: TGTGCCAGCAGCTTAGTGGCTTGGGGAGCTTTCTTT

clone size: few
D gene: NA
V gene: TRBV5-6
J gene: TRBJ1-5
CDR3 protein: CASSLAGDQPQHF
CDR3 DNA: TGTGCCAGCAGCTTGGCCGGGGATCAGCCCCAGCATTTT

clone size: NA
D gene: TRBD1
V gene: TRBV6-6
J gene: TRBJ1-5
CDR3 protein: CASSEQGIDQPQHF
CDR3 DNA: TGTGCCAGTTCTGAACAGGGGATAGATCAGCCCCAGCATTTT

clone size: few
D gene: TRBD1
V gene: TRBV30
J gene: TRBJ1-5
CDR3 protein: CAWSGTGRYQPQHF
CDR3 DNA: TGTGCCTGGAGCGGGACAGGGAGGTATCAGCCCCAGCATTTT

clone size: NA
D gene: TRBD2
V gene: TRBV7-2
J gene: TRBJ2-1
CDR3 protein: CASSSLAAYNEQFF
CDR3 DNA: TGTGCCAGCAGCTCACTAGCGGCTTACAATGAGCAGTTCTTC

clone size: NA
D gene: TRBD1
V gene: TRBV7-2
J gene: TRBJ2-7
CDR3 protein: CASSKQGSEQYF
CDR3 DNA: TGTGCCAGCAGCAAACAGGGGAGCGAGCAGTACTTC

clone size: few
D gene: NA
V gene: TRBV30
J gene: TRBJ1-3
CDR3 protein: CAWSVEAGNTIYF
CDR3 DNA: TGTGCCTGGAGTGTAGAGGCTGGAAACACCATATATTTT

clone size: few
D gene: NA
V gene: TRBV6-5
J gene: TRBJ1-1
CDR3 protein: CASSYSTGTAFF
CDR3 DNA: TGTGCCAGCAGTTACTCGACGGGTACAGCTTTCTTT

clone size: NA
D gene: NA
V gene: TRBV6-6
J gene: TRBJ2-7
CDR3 protein: CASSYSVQQSSYEQYF
CDR3 DNA: TGTGCCAGCAGTTACTCGGTGCAGCAGAGCTCCTACGAGCAGTACTTC

clone size: few
D gene: NA
V gene: TRBV30
J gene: TRBJ1-6
CDR3 protein: CAWRAYYRERSPLHF
CDR3 DNA: TGTGCCTGGAGAGCCTATTACAGGGAGCGGTCACCCCTCCACTTT

clone size: NA
D gene: NA
V gene: TRBV4-3
J gene: TRBJ2-3
CDR3 protein: CASSQELGGGTDTQYF
CDR3 DNA: TGCGCCAGCAGCCAAGAACTTGGCGGGGGCACAGATACGCAGTATTTT

clone size: NA
D gene: NA
V gene: TRBV5-4
J gene: TRBJ1-2
CDR3 protein: CASSSTGIGYTF
CDR3 DNA: TGTGCCAGCAGCTCAACAGGGATTGGCTACACCTTC

clone size: NA
D gene: NA
V gene: TRBV19
J gene: TRBJ2-7
CDR3 protein: CASSMTRVYEQYF
CDR3 DNA: TGTGCCAGTAGTATGACACGAGTCTACGAGCAGTACTTC

clone size: NA
D gene: TRBD2
V gene: TRBV4-2
J gene: TRBJ2-3
CDR3 protein: CASSQGLAGGPSTDTQYF
CDR3 DNA: TGTGCCAGCAGCCAAGGACTAGCGGGAGGGCCTAGCACAGATACGCAGTATTTT

clone size: NA
D gene: NA
V gene: TRBV30
J gene: TRBJ1-1
CDR3 protein: CAWARVGLNTEAFF
CDR3 DNA: TGTGCCTGGGCCAGGGTGGGACTGAACACTGAAGCTTTCTTT

clone size: NA
D gene: NA
V gene: TRBV11-3
J gene: TRBJ1-1
CDR3 protein: CASSLGGPNTEAFF
CDR3 DNA: TGTGCCAGCAGCTTAGGGGGACCGAACACTGAAGCTTTCTTT

clone size: NA
D gene: TRBD2
V gene: TRBV7-9
J gene: TRBJ2-1
CDR3 protein: CASSLHSGGTVEQFF
CDR3 DNA: TGTGCCAGCAGCTTACATTCGGGAGGCACGGTTGAGCAGTTCTTC

clone size: few
D gene: TRBD1
V gene: TRBV27
J gene: TRBJ2-7
CDR3 protein: CASTTPAGTGGFDEQYF
CDR3 DNA: TGTGCCAGCACCACTCCTGCGGGGACAGGGGGCTTTGACGAGCAGTACTTC

clone size: NA
D gene: NA
V gene: TRBV9
J gene: TRBJ2-5
CDR3 protein: CASSPGSQETQYF
CDR3 DNA: TGTGCCAGCAGCCCGGGATCCCAAGAGACCCAGTACTTC

clone size: few
D gene: TRBD1
V gene: TRBV9
J gene: TRBJ1-2
CDR3 protein: CASSVGTGDYGYTF
CDR3 DNA: TGTGCCAGCAGCGTTGGGACAGGGGACTATGGCTACACCTTC

clone size: NA
D gene: NA
V gene: TRBV29-1
J gene: TRBJ2-7
CDR3 protein: CSVGGGEGYEQYF
CDR3 DNA: TGCAGCGTTGGTGGCGGAGAGGGATACGAGCAGTACTTC

clone size: NA
D gene: NA
V gene: TRBV11-1
J gene: TRBJ1-2
CDR3 protein: CASSFPDHYGYTF
CDR3 DNA: TGTGCCAGCAGCTTCCCCGACCACTATGGCTACACCTTC

clone size: large
D gene: NA
V gene: TRBV19
J gene: TRBJ2-5
CDR3 protein: CASSRDFQETQYF
CDR3 DNA: TGTGCCAGTAGTAGGGACTTTCAAGAGACCCAGTACTTC

clone size: NA
D gene: NA
V gene: TRBV25-1
J gene: TRBJ1-2
CDR3 protein: CASSGGAFSGYTF
CDR3 DNA: TGTGCCAGCAGTGGGGGGGCGTTTTCCGGCTACACCTTC

clone size: few
D gene: NA
V gene: TRBV7-2
J gene: TRBJ1-3
CDR3 protein: CASSLSTLSGNTIYF
CDR3 DNA: TGTGCCAGCAGCCTTTCCACGCTCTCTGGAAACACCATATATTTT

clone size: few
D gene: NA
V gene: TRBV5-4
J gene: TRBJ1-5
CDR3 protein: CASSLNRDQPQHF
CDR3 DNA: TGTGCCAGCAGCTTGAACAGGGATCAGCCCCAGCATTTT

clone size: NA
D gene: NA
V gene: TRBV6-5
J gene: TRBJ2-7
CDR3 protein: CASSYSSADKPYEQYF
CDR3 DNA: TGTGCCAGCAGTTACTCGTCAGCAGACAAGCCCTACGAGCAGTACTTC

clone size: NA
D gene: TRBD1
V gene: TRBV29-1
J gene: TRBJ1-2
CDR3 protein: CSVGTGIGGYTF
CDR3 DNA: TGCAGCGTTGGGACAGGGATCGGTGGCTACACCTTC

clone size: NA
D gene: NA
V gene: TRBV9
J gene: TRBJ2-7
CDR3 protein: CASSVDGSEYEQYF
CDR3 DNA: TGTGCCAGCAGCGTAGACGGCTCAGAATACGAGCAGTACTTC

clone size: NA
D gene: NA
V gene: TRBV4-1
J gene: TRBJ1-1
CDR3 protein: CASSQNMNTEAFF
CDR3 DNA: TGCGCCAGCAGCCAAAACATGAACACTGAAGCTTTCTTT

clone size: few
D gene: TRBD2
V gene: TRBV30
J gene: TRBJ2-7
CDR3 protein: CAWSVRGSGGPRGEQYF
CDR3 DNA: TGTGCCTGGAGTGTACGCGGTAGCGGGGGGCCAAGGGGGGAGCAGTACTTC

clone size: few
D gene: NA
V gene: TRBV19
J gene: TRBJ1-2
CDR3 protein: CASSIRTATGHGYTF
CDR3 DNA: TGTGCCAGTAGTATCCGGACAGCGACGGGTCATGGCTACACCTTC

clone size: NA
D gene: NA
V gene: TRBV14
J gene: TRBJ2-7
CDR3 protein: CASSPVTTLSEQYF
CDR3 DNA: TGTGCCAGCAGCCCGGTTACAACGCTCTCCGAGCAGTACTTC

clone size: NA
D gene: NA
V gene: TRBV7-2
J gene: TRBJ1-5
CDR3 protein: CASTPDGDQPQHF
CDR3 DNA: TGTGCCAGCACCCCGGACGGGGATCAGCCCCAGCATTTT

clone size: NA
D gene: TRBD2
V gene: TRBV4-3
J gene: TRBJ2-5
CDR3 protein: CASSQGRVRESQETQYF
CDR3 DNA: TGCGCCAGCAGCCAGGGGCGGGTGCGGGAGAGTCAAGAGACCCAGTACTTC

clone size: NA
D gene: NA
V gene: TRBV6-5
J gene: TRBJ2-5
CDR3 protein: CASSYSIGGLGETQYF
CDR3 DNA: TGTGCCAGCAGTTACTCGATTGGGGGGCTAGGAGAGACCCAGTACTTC

clone size: few
D gene: NA
V gene: TRBV27
J gene: TRBJ2-7
CDR3 protein: CASLTRNSSTGLTVDEQYF
CDR3 DNA: TGTGCCAGCCTTACCCGCAACAGCTCAACAGGTTTGACGGTTGACGAGCAGTACTTC

clone size: NA
D gene: TRBD1
V gene: TRBV23-1
J gene: TRBJ1-2
CDR3 protein: CASTIGQGRDGYTF
CDR3 DNA: TGCGCCAGCACCATAGGACAGGGGCGGGATGGCTACACCTTC

clone size: NA
D gene: NA
V gene: TRBV30
J gene: TRBJ2-7
CDR3 protein: CAWSPDLYEQYF
CDR3 DNA: TGTGCCTGGAGCCCAGACTTATACGAGCAGTACTTC

clone size: NA
D gene: NA
V gene: TRBV19
J gene: TRBJ2-2
CDR3 protein: CATGNTGELFF
CDR3 DNA: TGTGCCACAGGGAACACCGGGGAGCTGTTTTTT